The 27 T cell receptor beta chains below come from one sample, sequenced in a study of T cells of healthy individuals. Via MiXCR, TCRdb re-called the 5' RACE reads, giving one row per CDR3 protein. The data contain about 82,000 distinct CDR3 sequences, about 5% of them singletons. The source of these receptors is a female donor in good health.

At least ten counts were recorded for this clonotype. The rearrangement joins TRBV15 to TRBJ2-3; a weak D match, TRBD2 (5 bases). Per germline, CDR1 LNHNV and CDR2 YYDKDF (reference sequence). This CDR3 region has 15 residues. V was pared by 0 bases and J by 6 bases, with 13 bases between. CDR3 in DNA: TGTGCCACCAGCAGAGATAAGAGACTACTGGATACGCAGTATTTT. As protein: CATSRDKRLLDTQYF.

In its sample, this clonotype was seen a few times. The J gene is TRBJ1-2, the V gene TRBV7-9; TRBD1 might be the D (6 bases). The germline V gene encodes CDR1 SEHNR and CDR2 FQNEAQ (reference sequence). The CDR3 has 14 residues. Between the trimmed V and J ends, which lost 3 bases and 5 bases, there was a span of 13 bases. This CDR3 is CASSFRGSRYGYTF. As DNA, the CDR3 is TGTGCCAGCAGCTTCAGGGGATCACGGTATGGCTACACCTTC.

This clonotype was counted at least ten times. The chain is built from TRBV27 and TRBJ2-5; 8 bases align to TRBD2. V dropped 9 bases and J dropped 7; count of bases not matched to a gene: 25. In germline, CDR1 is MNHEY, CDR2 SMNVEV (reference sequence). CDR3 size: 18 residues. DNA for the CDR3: TGTGCCAGTACTGCTCGCGGACCACGGACTAGCTCCGGTGTGACCCAGTACTTC. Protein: CASTARGPRTSSGVTQYF.

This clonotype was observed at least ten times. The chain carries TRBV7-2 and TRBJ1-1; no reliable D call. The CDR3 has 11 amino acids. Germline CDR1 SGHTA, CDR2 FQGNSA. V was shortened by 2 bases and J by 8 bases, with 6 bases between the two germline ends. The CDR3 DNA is TGTGCCAGCAGCTTATCCCGCGAAGCTTTCTTT. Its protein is CASSLSREAFF.

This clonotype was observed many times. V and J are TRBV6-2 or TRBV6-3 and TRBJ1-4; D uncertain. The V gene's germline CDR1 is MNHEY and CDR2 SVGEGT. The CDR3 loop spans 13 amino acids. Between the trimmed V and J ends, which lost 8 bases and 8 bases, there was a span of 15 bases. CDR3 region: CASGQAVREKLFF. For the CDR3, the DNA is TGTGCCAGCGGCCAAGCTGTCCGCGAAAAACTGTTTTTT.

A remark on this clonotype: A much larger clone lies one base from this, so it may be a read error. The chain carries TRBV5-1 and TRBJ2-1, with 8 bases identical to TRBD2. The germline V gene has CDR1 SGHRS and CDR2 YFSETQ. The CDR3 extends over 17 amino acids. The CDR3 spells CATSEPRLGTRMVEQFF. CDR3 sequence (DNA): TGCGCCACCAGCGAACCCCGTTTGGGGACTAGGATGGTTGAGCAGTTCTTC.

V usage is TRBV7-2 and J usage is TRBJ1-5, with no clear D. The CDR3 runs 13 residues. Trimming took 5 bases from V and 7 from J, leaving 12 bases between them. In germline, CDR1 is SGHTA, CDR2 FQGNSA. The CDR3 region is CASSAHRGQPQHF. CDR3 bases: TGTGCCAGCAGCGCGCACCGCGGGCAGCCCCAGCATTTT. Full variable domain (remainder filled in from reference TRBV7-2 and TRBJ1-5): GAGVSQSPSNKVTEKGKDVELRCDPISGHTALYWYRQSLGQGLEFLIYFQGNSAPDKSGLPSDRFSAERTGGSVSTLTIQRTQQEDSAVYLCASSAHRGQPQHFGDGTRLSIL.

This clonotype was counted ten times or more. The DNA of the CDR3 is TGTGCCAGCGCCCTAGAAGGGACCTTCTATGGCTACACCTTC. Translated: CASALEGTFYGYTF. J is TRBJ1-2 and V is TRBV28; perhaps TRBD1 as D (5 bases). There are 14 residues in the CDR3. Germline CDR1 reads MDHEN; CDR2 reads SYDVKM. V was pared by 8 bases and J by 4 bases, with 17 bases between.

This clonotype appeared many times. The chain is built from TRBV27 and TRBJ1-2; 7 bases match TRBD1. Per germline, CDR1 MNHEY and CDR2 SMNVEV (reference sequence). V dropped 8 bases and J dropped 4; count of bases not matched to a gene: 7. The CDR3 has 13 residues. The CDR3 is CASAGGRGYGYTF. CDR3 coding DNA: TGTGCCAGCGCAGGGGGGCGGGGCTATGGCTACACCTTC.

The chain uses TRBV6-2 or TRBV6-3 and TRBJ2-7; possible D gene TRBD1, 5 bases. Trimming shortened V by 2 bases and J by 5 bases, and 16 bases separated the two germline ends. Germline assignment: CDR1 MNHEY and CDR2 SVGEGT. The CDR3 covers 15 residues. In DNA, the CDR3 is TGTGCCAGCAGTTACGCAGTCGGCAGGGCCCACGAGCAGTACTTC. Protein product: CASSYAVGRAHEQYF.

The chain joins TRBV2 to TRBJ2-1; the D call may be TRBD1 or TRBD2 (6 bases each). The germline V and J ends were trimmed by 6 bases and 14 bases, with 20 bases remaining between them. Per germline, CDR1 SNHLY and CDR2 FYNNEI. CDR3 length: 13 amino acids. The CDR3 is CASSQYGGRIEFF. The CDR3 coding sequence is TGTGCCAGCAGCCAATACGGGGGCCGCATCGAGTTCTTC. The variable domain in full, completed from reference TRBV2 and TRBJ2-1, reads EPEVTQTPSHQVTQMGQEVILRCVPISNHLYFYWYRQILGQKVEFLVSFYNNEISEKSEIFDDQFSVERPDGSNFTLKIRSTKLEDSAMYFCASSQYGGRIEFFGPGTRLTVL.

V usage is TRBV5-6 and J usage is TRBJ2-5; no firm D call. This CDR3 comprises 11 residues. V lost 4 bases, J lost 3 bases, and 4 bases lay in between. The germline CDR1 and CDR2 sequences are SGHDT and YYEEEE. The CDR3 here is CASSIEETQYF. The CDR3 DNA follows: TGTGCCAGCAGCATAGAAGAGACCCAGTACTTC.

CDR3 amino acids: CASSYSLAGGRHEQYF. CDR3 bases: TGTGCCAGCAGTTACTCGCTAGCGGGAGGGCGTCACGAGCAGTACTTC. This sequence joins TRBV6-5 and TRBJ2-7; TRBD2 matches 12 bases. Germline V lookup: CDR1 MNHEY, CDR2 SVGAGI. This CDR3 is built from 16 residues. J was trimmed by 5 bases and V by 0 bases; bases with no gene match: 5.

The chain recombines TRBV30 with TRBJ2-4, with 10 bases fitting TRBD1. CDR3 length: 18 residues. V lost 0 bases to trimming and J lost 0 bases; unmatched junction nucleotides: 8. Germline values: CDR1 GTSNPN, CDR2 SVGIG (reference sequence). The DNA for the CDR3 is TGTGCCTGGAGTGTAGACAGGGGGCTAGTTATAGCCAAAAACATTCAGTACTTC. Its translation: CAWSVDRGLVIAKNIQYF.

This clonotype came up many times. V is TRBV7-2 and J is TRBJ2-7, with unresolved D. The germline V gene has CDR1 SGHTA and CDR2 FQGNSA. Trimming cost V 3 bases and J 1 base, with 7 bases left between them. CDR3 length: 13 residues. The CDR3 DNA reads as TGTGCCAGCAGCTTTTTCCCATCCTACGAGCAGTACTTC. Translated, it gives CASSFFPSYEQYF.

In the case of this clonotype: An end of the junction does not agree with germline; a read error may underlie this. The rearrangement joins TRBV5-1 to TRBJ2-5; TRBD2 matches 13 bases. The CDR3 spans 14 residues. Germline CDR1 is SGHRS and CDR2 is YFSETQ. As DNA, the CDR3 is TGCGCCAGCGGACTAGCGGGAGACCAGGAGACCCAGTACTTC. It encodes CASGLAGDQETQYF.

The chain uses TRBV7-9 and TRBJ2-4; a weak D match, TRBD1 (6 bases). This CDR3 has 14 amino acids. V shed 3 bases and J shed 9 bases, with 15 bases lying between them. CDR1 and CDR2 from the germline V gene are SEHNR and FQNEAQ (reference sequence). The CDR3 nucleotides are TGTGCCAGCAGCTTGGACAGCGCCCTTGGCATTCAGTACTTC. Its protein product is CASSLDSALGIQYF.

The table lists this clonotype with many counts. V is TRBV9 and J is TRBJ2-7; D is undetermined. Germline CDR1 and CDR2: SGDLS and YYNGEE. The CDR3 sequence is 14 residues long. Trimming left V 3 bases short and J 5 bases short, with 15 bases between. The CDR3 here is CASSGPGKPHEQYF. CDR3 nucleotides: TGTGCCAGCAGCGGACCCGGTAAACCCCACGAGCAGTACTTC.

The CDR3 sequence is CASSGGDLSGNQPQHF. The CDR3 nucleotides read TGTGCCAGCAGCGGTGGGGACCTCTCGGGCAATCAGCCCCAGCATTTT. The V and J genes are TRBV5-8 and TRBJ1-5; TRBD1 is a possible D gene (5 bases). With 4 bases removed from V and 2 bases from J, the gap between germline ends came to 16 bases. The germline gives CDR1 SGHTS, CDR2 YDEGEE. The CDR3 runs to 16 residues.

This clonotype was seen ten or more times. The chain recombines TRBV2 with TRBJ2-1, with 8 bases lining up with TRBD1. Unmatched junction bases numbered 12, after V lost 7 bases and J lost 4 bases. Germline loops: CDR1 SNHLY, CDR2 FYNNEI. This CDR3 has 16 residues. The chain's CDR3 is CASTPQGASGYNEQFF. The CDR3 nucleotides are TGTGCCAGCACACCGCAGGGGGCAAGTGGGTACAATGAGCAGTTCTTC.

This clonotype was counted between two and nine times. DNA of the CDR3: TGTGCCAGCAGGCGGGACAGGGGAGGCTATGGCTACACCTTC. Protein: CASRRDRGGYGYTF. The rearrangement uses TRBV7-2 and TRBJ1-2, with 10 bases that match TRBD1. Germline V gene sequence: CDR1 SGHTA, CDR2 FQGNSA. The ends lost 6 bases at V and 4 bases at J; junction bases unmatched: 5. The CDR3 runs to 14 residues. The full variable domain, completed using reference TRBV7-2 and TRBJ1-2, is GAGVSQSPSNKVTEKGKDVELRCDPISGHTALYWYRQSLGQGLEFLIYFQGNSAPDKSGLPSDRFSAERTGGSVSTLTIQRTQQEDSAVYLCASRRDRGGYGYTFGSGTRLTVV.

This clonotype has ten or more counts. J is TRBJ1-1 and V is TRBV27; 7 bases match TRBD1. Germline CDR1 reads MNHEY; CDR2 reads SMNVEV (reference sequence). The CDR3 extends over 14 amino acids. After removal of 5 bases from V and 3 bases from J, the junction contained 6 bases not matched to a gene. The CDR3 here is CASSGTTGYTEAFF. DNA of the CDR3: TGTGCCAGCAGTGGAACGACAGGGTACACTGAAGCTTTCTTT.

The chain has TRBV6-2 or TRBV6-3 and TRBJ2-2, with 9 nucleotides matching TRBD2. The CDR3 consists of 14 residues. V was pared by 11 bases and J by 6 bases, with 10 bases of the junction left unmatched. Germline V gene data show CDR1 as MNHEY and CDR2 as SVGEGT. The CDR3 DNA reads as TGTGCCTCCCAGGCGGGAGGGCGATCCGGGGAGCTGTTTTTT. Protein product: CASQAGGRSGELFF.

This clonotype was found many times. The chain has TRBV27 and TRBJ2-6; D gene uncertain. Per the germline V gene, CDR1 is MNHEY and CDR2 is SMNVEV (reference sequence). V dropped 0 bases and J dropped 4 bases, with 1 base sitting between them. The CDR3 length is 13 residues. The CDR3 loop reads CASSLSGANVLTF. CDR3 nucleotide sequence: TGTGCCAGCAGTTTATCCGGGGCCAACGTCCTGACTTTC.

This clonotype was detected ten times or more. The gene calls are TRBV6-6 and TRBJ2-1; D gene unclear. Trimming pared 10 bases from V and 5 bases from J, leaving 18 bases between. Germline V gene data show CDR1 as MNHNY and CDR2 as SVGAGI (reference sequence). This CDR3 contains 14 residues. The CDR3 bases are TGTGCCACCAACCTAGACTTGGTGGACAATGAGCAGTTCTTC. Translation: CATNLDLVDNEQFF.

CDR3 residues: CASSLPTANYGYTF. CDR3 DNA sequence: TGTGCCAGCAGCTTACCGACAGCTAACTATGGCTACACCTTC. The chain recombines TRBV7-9 with TRBJ1-2; the D gene is possibly TRBD1 (5 bases). CDR1 and CDR2 from the germline V gene are SEHNR and FQNEAQ (reference sequence). CDR3 size: 14 residues. Trimming took off 2 bases at V and 0 bases at J, with 7 bases between the two ends.

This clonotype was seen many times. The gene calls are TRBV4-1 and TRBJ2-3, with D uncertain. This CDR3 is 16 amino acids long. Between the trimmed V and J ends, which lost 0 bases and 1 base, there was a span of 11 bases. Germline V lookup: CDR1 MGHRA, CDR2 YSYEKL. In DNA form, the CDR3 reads TGCGCCAGCAGCCAAGATCCCCCTGGGGGCACAGATACGCAGTATTTT. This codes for CASSQDPPGGTDTQYF.